The 4 T cell receptor beta chains given below trace back to one sample, sequenced in a study of cytomegalovirus exposure and HLA in healthy donors. 13 Jbeta primers and 60 Vbeta primers were used for the PCR. This table comes from immunoSEQ multiplex PCR, and its TCRdb copy is limited to in-frame clones, with some not included. The sample lists 150,000 to 180,000 clones; about 80% were seen once. Sequencing was done on a sample of PBMCs. These receptors were obtained from a man aged 25 to 45 in good health and CMV-seropositive.

This clone has only one observation. This sequence joins TRBV2 and TRBJ2-1, with 10 bases matching TRBD1. V gave up 6 bases and J gave up 8 bases; unmatched junction bases: 4. The length of the CDR3 is 13 residues. Looked up from germline, CDR1 is SNHLY and CDR2 is FYNNEI. The CDR3 reads CASSVDRGHEQFF. The CDR3 DNA reads as TGTGCCAGCAGCGTCGACAGGGGGCATGAGCAGTTCTTC.

This sequence joins TRBV15 and TRBJ2-5; D possibly corresponds to TRBD2 (6 bases). There are 15 residues in the CDR3. Germline loops: CDR1 LNHNV, CDR2 YYDKDF (reference sequence). Trimming pared 3 bases from V and 3 bases from J, leaving 14 bases between. Here the CDR3 DNA reads TGTGCCACCAGCAGGGGAGGTCCCGGGAAAGAGACCCAGTACTTC. Translation: CATSRGGPGKETQYF. Complete variable domain (other parts from reference TRBV15 and TRBJ2-5): DAMVIQNPRYQVTQFGKPVTLSCSQTLNHNVMYWYQQKSSQAPKLLFHYYDKDFNNEADTPDNFQSRRPNTSFCFLDIRSPGLGDTAMYLCATSRGGPGKETQYFGPGTRLLVL.

The genes are TRBV28 and TRBJ2-7; maybe TRBD1 (6 bases). The CDR3 loop spans 14 amino acids. Germline CDR1 and CDR2: MDHEN and SYDVKM. V was pared by 7 bases and J by 3 bases, with 16 bases between. The CDR3: CASTLTGEDYEQYF. The CDR3 DNA sequence: TGTGCCAGCACTTTGACAGGTGAGGACTACGAGCAGTACTTC.

The V gene is TRBV21-1, the J gene TRBJ1-4; the D call TRBD1 from the table was never checked on the DNA. TRBV21-1 is a pseudogene locus. CDR3 length equals 15 residues. CDR3 DNA sequence: TGTGCCAGCAGCAGAGGGACAGACTCTAATGAAAAACTGTTTTTT. It yields the protein CASSRGTDSNEKLFF.